This T cell receptor (beta chain) was recovered during a study of T cell repertoires in cytomegalovirus infection. About the study: Public TCR beta signatures provided an indication of both CMV infection and a matching HLA type. Findings and caveats of the study: The response measured ex vivo was dominated by TCR beta clonotypes (HLA-C-restricted and CMV-specific). Of the TCR beta families, the public ones yielded a cumulative frequency that identified carriers of CMV plus the relevant HLA.

This clonotype appeared many times. The antigen remains undetermined. Trimming left V 4 bases short and J 4 bases short, with 8 bases between. This CDR3 region has 13 residues. CDR1 is MDHEN, CDR2 SYDVKM, per germline. TCRdb processed the reads anew with MiXCR; each CDR3 protein has one entry. The sample lists approximately 140,000 distinct CDR3 sequences, approximately 8.8% occurring once. This TCR derives from a human donor in good health (CMV status not recorded). Some clones in this sample may be carry-over from other donors' samples. Sequenced material: PBMCs. V and J are TRBV28 and TRBJ2-1; D gene unclear. The CDR3 region is CASSSDSYNEQFF. DNA of the CDR3: TGTGCCAGCAGTTCCGACTCTTACAATGAGCAGTTCTTC.